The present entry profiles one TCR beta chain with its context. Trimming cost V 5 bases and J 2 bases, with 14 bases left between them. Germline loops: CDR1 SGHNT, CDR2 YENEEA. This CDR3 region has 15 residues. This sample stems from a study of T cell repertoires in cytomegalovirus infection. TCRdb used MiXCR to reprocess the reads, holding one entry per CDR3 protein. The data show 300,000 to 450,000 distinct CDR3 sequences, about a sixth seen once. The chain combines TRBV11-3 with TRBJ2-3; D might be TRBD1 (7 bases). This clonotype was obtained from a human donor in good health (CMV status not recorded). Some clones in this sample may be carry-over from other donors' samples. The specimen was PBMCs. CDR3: CASSPSRGDTDTQYF. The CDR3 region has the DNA TGTGCCAGCAGCCCAAGCAGGGGGGACACAGATACGCAGTATTTT.